What follows describes a single T cell receptor (beta chain). TCRdb re-called the 5' RACE reads; one entry per CDR3 protein, DNA not given. This sample's table has fewer than 400,000 distinct CDR3 sequences. This CDR3 comprises 16 residues. Germline V gene lookup returns CDR1 SGHRS and CDR2 YFSETQ. These data originate in a study of T cells expressing NK-cell markers. Material for sequencing was blood T cells: a sorted CD56 or NKG2C T cell subset, CD4+ or CD8+ T cells, or bulk PBMC T cells (not recorded which). The J gene is TRBJ2-3, the V gene TRBV5-1; there is no DNA to check the TCRdb D call of TRBD2. The origin of this receptor is a woman in her forties or fifties in good health. CDR3 residues: CASSLVSALSTDTQYF.